Listed below are T cell receptor beta chains from one sample, sequenced in a study of spatial heterogeneity in lung cancer. TCRdb redid the calling of the 5' RACE reads with MiXCR, one entry per CDR3 protein. The repertoire holds around 74,000 distinct CDR3 sequences, with about 14% as singletons. Sequenced here: PBMCs, sampled at surgery. Receptors originate from a male donor with early-stage non-small cell lung cancer. CDR3s include the opening cysteine and the closing phenylalanine or tryptophan. The D gene is left open where the match is weak. Clone size is stated in some rows and not others, as once, few, many or a class when expanded.

>many|TRBV2|TRBD2|TRBJ2-2
CASSERLAGVRTSGGELFF
TGTGCCAGCAGTGAAAGACTAGCGGGAGTAAGGACTTCCGGCGGGGAGCTGTTTTTT
>few|TRBV5-8|.|TRBJ1-2
CASSLARYREGHGYTF
TGTGCCAGCAGCTTGGCTCGCTACAGGGAAGGACATGGCTACACCTTC
>.|TRBV7-3|.|TRBJ2-7
CASSPYRVEQYF
TGTGCCAGCAGCCCGTACAGGGTCGAGCAGTACTTC
>few|TRBV11-2|.|TRBJ1-5
CASSPSGDQPQHF
TGTGCCAGCAGTCCTTCGGGGGATCAGCCCCAGCATTTT
>few|TRBV7-2|TRBD1|TRBJ1-5
CASSYNRGQPQHF
TGTGCCAGCAGTTATAACAGGGGCCAGCCCCAGCATTTT
>few|TRBV5-1|.|TRBJ1-5
CASSLGWEIGQPQHF
TGCGCCAGCAGCTTGGGATGGGAAATAGGCCAGCCCCAGCATTTT
>.|TRBV24-1|.|TRBJ1-1
CATTSVGTNLMNTEAFF
TGTGCCACCACTAGTGTGGGGACAAACCTCATGAACACTGAAGCTTTCTTT
>.|TRBV20-1|.|TRBJ2-1
CSAKSSYNEQFF
TGCAGTGCTAAATCTAGCTACAATGAGCAGTTCTTC
>many|TRBV7-9|TRBD1|TRBJ2-7
CASSSTGGDLWALEQYF
TGTGCCAGCAGCTCAACAGGGGGCGACCTCTGGGCCCTCGAGCAGTACTTC
>.|TRBV19|TRBD1|TRBJ1-1
CASRGQGVTEAFF
TGTGCCAGTAGGGGACAGGGGGTCACTGAAGCTTTCTTT
>many|TRBV11-3|.|TRBJ2-1
CASSVDQKNEQFF
TGTGCCAGCAGCGTCGACCAAAAGAATGAGCAGTTCTTC
>many|TRBV12-3/TRBV12-4|.|TRBJ1-5
CASSGVERNQPQHF
TGTGCCAGCAGTGGAGTAGAGCGCAATCAGCCCCAGCATTTT
>few|TRBV4-3|.|TRBJ1-3
CASSQDESGSGNTIYF
TGCGCCAGCAGCCAAGATGAGTCCGGGAGTGGAAACACCATATATTTT
>few|TRBV5-1|.|TRBJ1-1
CASSLLQNTEAFF
TGCGCCAGCAGCTTGCTGCAGAACACTGAAGCTTTCTTT
>few|TRBV7-3|TRBD1|TRBJ2-2
CASSFLDRANTGELFF
TGTGCCAGCAGCTTTCTCGACAGGGCGAACACCGGGGAGCTGTTTTTT
>many|TRBV5-1|TRBD1|TRBJ2-7
CASSLRDRSYEQYF
TGCGCCAGCAGTCTCCGGGACAGGTCCTACGAGCAGTACTTC
>few|TRBV5-6|.|TRBJ1-1
CASSLAGLSPEAFF
TGTGCCAGCAGCTTGGCCGGGTTGAGTCCGGAAGCTTTCTTT
>.|TRBV6-2/TRBV6-3|TRBD2|TRBJ2-1
CASSYSAGGAYNEQFF
TGTGCCAGCAGTTACTCAGCGGGGGGCGCCTACAATGAGCAGTTCTTC
>few|TRBV15|.|TRBJ1-6
CATSSKGLTNSPLHF
TGTGCCACCAGCAGCAAGGGACTAACCAATTCACCCCTCCACTTT
>.|TRBV29-1|.|TRBJ2-2
CSALDPGVGELFF
TGCAGCGCCCTGGATCCCGGTGTGGGGGAGCTGTTTTTT
>.|TRBV12-3/TRBV12-4|.|TRBJ2-3
CASSSSGPPGTDTQYF
TGTGCCAGCAGTTCCTCGGGCCCACCAGGCACAGATACGCAGTATTTT
>few|TRBV7-6|.|TRBJ2-5
CASSFHGGQETQYF
TGTGCCAGCAGCTTTCATGGGGGGCAAGAGACCCAGTACTTC
>many|TRBV7-9|.|TRBJ1-3
CASSLGPQAEGF
TGTGCCAGCAGCTTAGGACCCCAGGCGGAGGGTTTT
>many|TRBV25-1|.|TRBJ2-1
CASSEGIFYNEQFF
TGTGCCAGCAGTGAGGGAATTTTCTACAATGAGCAGTTCTTC
>.|TRBV9|TRBD2|TRBJ2-1
CASSVAAGTSDYNEQFF
TGTGCCAGCAGCGTAGCCGCCGGGACTAGCGATTACAATGAGCAGTTCTTC
>.|TRBV5-1|.|TRBJ1-4
CASSLGGAGNEKLFF
TGCGCCAGCAGCTTGGGCGGGGCGGGTAATGAAAAACTGTTTTTT
>few|TRBV19|TRBD1|TRBJ2-7
CASRLGQGAYEQYF
TGTGCCAGTAGGCTGGGACAGGGAGCCTACGAGCAGTACTTC
>.|TRBV7-2|.|TRBJ1-2
CASSLESALGYTF
TGTGCCAGCAGCTTAGAGTCCGCGCTTGGCTACACCTTC
>few|TRBV27|.|TRBJ1-4
CASSLSGFVSDRLFF
TGTGCCAGCAGTTTATCGGGTTTTGTTTCGGACCGACTGTTTTTT
>.|TRBV6-5|.|TRBJ2-7
CASSRGQALSSYEQYF
TGTGCCAGCAGCCGGGGACAAGCGTTAAGCTCCTACGAGCAGTACTTC
>many|TRBV7-9|TRBD2|TRBJ2-1
CASSFGGRGGFF
TGTGCCAGCAGCTTCGGGGGGAGAGGTGGCTTCTTC
>many|TRBV2|.|TRBJ2-7
CASRRQVYEQYF
TGTGCCAGCAGACGCCAGGTTTACGAGCAGTACTTC
>many|TRBV24-1|TRBD1|TRBJ2-3
CATSDFPGTGGTDTQYF
TGTGCCACCAGTGATTTTCCCGGGACAGGAGGCACAGATACGCAGTATTTT
>many|TRBV10-3|TRBD1|TRBJ2-1
CAISVTGTGADNEQFF
TGTGCCATCAGTGTGACCGGGACAGGGGCCGACAATGAGCAGTTCTTC
>many|TRBV7-9|.|TRBJ2-3
CASSLTGLRTDTQYF
TGTGCCAGCAGCTTAACTGGACTTCGCACAGATACGCAGTATTTT
>.|TRBV6-6|TRBD1|TRBJ1-2
CASSPGQNYGYTF
TGTGCCAGCAGTCCGGGACAGAACTATGGCTACACCTTC
>.|TRBV15|TRBD1|TRBJ2-7
CATSRYGTGGEQYF
TGTGCCACCAGCCGGTACGGGACAGGTGGCGAGCAGTACTTC
>.|TRBV20-1|TRBD1|TRBJ2-3
CSAMPGQGALDTQYF
TGCAGTGCTATGCCGGGACAGGGGGCTCTAGATACGCAGTATTTT